This TCR beta chain is drawn from a study of response to subunit inactivated influenza vaccine (dated by TCRdb to the late 2010s). A note on the overall study: The study used deep quantitative T cell receptor repertoire profiling to track responses to a trivalent subunit inactivated influenza vaccine. Overall results and qualifications from the work: It was suggested by the authors that each seasonal influenza vaccination may recruit only a limited number of new T cells.

The library was made by RT-PCR. TCRdb lists the instrument as Illumina HiSeq 2500. Using fastp at Q25 and MiXCR, TCRdb reprocessed the public reads and kept productive beta chains. Identical CDR3 protein sequences are pooled into one entry, listed with their most common genes and DNA. Across this sample there are fewer than 550,000 distinct CDR3 sequences, with around 25% seen only once. 1.9% of the sample belongs to the ten largest clones. The table lists this clonotype with a few counts. Its target antigen remains unknown. Per-base qualities were not stored, and no clone one base away is much larger. For CDR1 and CDR2, the germline V gene lists SGHTS and YDEGEE. The CDR3 measures 15 amino acids from cysteine to phenylalanine. Only the CDR3 DNA is retained, 45 bases long and in frame from the first base. Trimming takes 0 bases from V and 2 bases from J, and the germline ends sit 11 bases apart.

The source of this sequence is a man aged 50 to 60 who received an inactivated influenza vaccine. Donor details come from another sample of the same person, matched by shared clones. The chain uses TRBV5-8 and TRBJ1-1; the best D guess is TRBD1, with 5 bases matching. The sequencing used CD4+ T cells sorted from PBMCs, collected roughly 5 days after vaccination. The DNA is as follows: TGTGCCAGCAGCTTGGGACAGCTCTATAACACTGAAGCTTTCTTT. The translation is CASSLGQLYNTEAFF.